A selection of T cell receptor beta chains follows, all from one sample in a study of neoadjuvant anti-PD-1 for oral cavity cancer. TCRdb's table, derived via immunoSEQ multiplex PCR, lists solely in-frame clones and lacks some. In the table there are about 25,000 clones, 25% to 30% of which are singletons. The material was tumor tissue, obtained after nivolumab (anti-PD-1) treatment. These receptors were collected from a person aged 35 to 85 with oral cavity squamous cell carcinoma. CDR3s include the opening cysteine and the closing phenylalanine or tryptophan.

v_gene,CDR3aa
TRBV7-2,CASSSLTGKGLGNEQFF
TRBV27,CASSLSVRKTQYF
TRBV30,CAWSVLGGNTEAFF
TRBV5-4,CASSFGPATYEQYF
TRBV7-3,CASSDQGGSGNTIYF
TRBV6-5,CASSYSGGGTEAFF
TRBV30,CAWSVVDEQYF
TRBV27,CASSQRPGTDTQYF
TRBV2,CASSEGTPGPGYTF
TRBV9,CASSSRLAGDTGELFF
TRBV27,CASSPLGDTQYF
TRBV5-1,CASSLEGQGDGYTF
TRBV7-6,CASSSGLAGSPGELFF
TRBV5-1,CASSFNGNDEQFF
TRBV18,CASSPGGAQTQYF
TRBV29-1,CSGHRDIIETSPEAFF
TRBV6-6,CASSHRDGAYEQYF
TRBV2,CASKERGTDTQYF
TRBV27,CASRPQGGYGYTF
TRBV18,CASSQDRNSPLHF
TRBV2,CASSDREETQYF
TRBV7-6,CASSLVSTGSYEQFF
TRBV6-5,CASSRPQREQYF
TRBV20-1,CSARDLNEQFF
TRBV7-6,CASSLSRLGTGPYNEQFF
TRBV5-6,CASSLGGDFYEQYF
TRBV18,CASSPAPGQEYEQYF
TRBV9,CASSPRDELVAFF
TRBV6-1,CASGTGTGTRRYTF
TRBV10-3,CAISESSRTSGGYNPYEQYF
TRBV18,CASSRDRTHQPQHF
TRBV4-1,CASSRNRGNQETQYF
TRBV19,CASSKTRRSGYGYTF
TRBV4-2,CASSRAAREEKLFF
TRBV30,CAWSTGTDTQYF